This TCR beta chain is from a study of technical replicates of blood from a handful of donors. In the case of this clone: A read error may account for a junction end that differs from germline.

This table comes from immunoSEQ multiplex PCR, and its TCRdb copy is limited to in-frame clones, with some not included. Among roughly 85,000 clones listed, approximately 95% were seen once. The sequenced sample was T cells isolated from PBMCs. The receptor was derived from a human donor in good health.

CDR3 sequence reads: CASSEFGQASNEQYF. CDR3 in DNA: TGTGCCAGCAGTGAATTCGGACAGGCCTCCAACGAGCAGTACTTC. This rearrangement joins TRBV25-1 to TRBJ2-7, with 7 bases that match TRBD1. The CDR3 length is 15 residues. Germline assignment: CDR1 MGHDK and CDR2 SYGVNS.